Presented here are 8 T cell receptor beta chains from one specimen sequenced in a study of cytomegalovirus exposure and HLA in healthy donors. Primers included in the PCR were 60 Vbeta and 13 Jbeta primers. TCRdb's table, derived via immunoSEQ multiplex PCR, lists solely in-frame clones and lacks some. This sample yields 90,000 to 120,000 clones, of which 70% are seen a single time; approximately 10% belongs to the top ten. Sequenced sample: PBMCs. The receptors stem from a man in his forties in good health and CMV-seropositive.

This chain links TRBV6-6 with TRBJ1-5; D gene unclear. The CDR3 runs to 12 residues. Trimming removed 2 bases from V and 5 bases from J, with 4 bases in between. Germline V gives CDR1 MNHNY, CDR2 SVGAGI (reference sequence). CDR3 in DNA: TGTGCCAGCAGTTACGCGTATCAGCCCCAGCATTTT. The encoded protein is CASSYAYQPQHF.

V is TRBV6-6 and J is TRBJ1-5; 7 nucleotides match TRBD1. The germline CDR1 and CDR2 sequences are MNHNY and SVGAGI (reference sequence). J was trimmed by 9 bases and V by 2 bases; bases with no gene match: 10. The CDR3 extends over 15 amino acids. This CDR3 reads CASSYHRAGGWPQHF. The CDR3 nucleotides are TGTGCCAGCAGTTACCACAGGGCAGGGGGATGGCCCCAGCATTTT.

The chain is built from TRBV5-1 and TRBJ2-1; possibly TRBD2 for D (6 bases). CDR1 SGHRS and CDR2 YFSETQ come from the germline V gene. The CDR3 length is 16 residues. With 0 bases removed from V and 5 bases from J, the gap between germline ends came to 15 bases. CDR3 coding DNA: TGCGCCAGCAGCTTGGTTGGGGGAGGAACGCACAATGAGCAGTTCTTC. It translates to CASSLVGGGTHNEQFF.

V gene TRBV27 combines with J gene TRBJ1-2; perhaps TRBD1 as D (6 bases). Looked up from germline, CDR1 is MNHEY and CDR2 is SMNVEV (reference sequence). V lost 0 bases to trimming and J lost 4 bases, with 15 bases between them. The CDR3 is 16 amino acids. The CDR3 DNA reads TGTGCCAGCAGTTTATCGGCAGGGACAAACCCCTATGGCTACACCTTC. Residues: CASSLSAGTNPYGYTF.

The chain carries TRBV4-1 and TRBJ2-5, with 9 bases aligning to TRBD2. From germline, CDR1 is MGHRA and CDR2 YSYEKL. This CDR3 contains 15 residues. V was pared by 1 base and J by 2 bases, with 2 bases of the junction left unmatched. Here the CDR3 reads CASSQVLAGQETQYF. The CDR3 region has the DNA TGCGCCAGCAGCCAAGTGCTAGCGGGGCAAGAGACCCAGTACTTC.

V and J are TRBV10-1 and TRBJ1-1; no clear D gene. Trimming took 0 bases from V and 2 from J, leaving 7 bases between them. The CDR3 contains 14 residues. Germline V gene data show CDR1 as WNHNN and CDR2 as SYGVQD (reference sequence). As DNA, the CDR3 is TGCGCCAGCAGTGAGTCGCCGGTTAACACTGAAGCTTTCTTT. Its protein is CASSESPVNTEAFF.

The chain couples TRBV11-2 to TRBJ1-4, with D uncertain. Trimming pared 0 bases from V and 5 bases from J, leaving 10 bases between. Looked up from germline, CDR1 is SGHAT and CDR2 is FQNNGV. This CDR3 comprises 15 residues. The CDR3 loop reads CASSLDPGGNEKLFF. DNA for the CDR3: TGTGCCAGCAGCTTAGATCCAGGTGGGAATGAAAAACTGTTTTTT.

The sample holds many counts of this clone. In DNA form, the CDR3 reads TGTGCCAGCAGCTTAGATTTCCCCGGGACAGGGGGTGAAAAACTGTTTTTT. As protein: CASSLDFPGTGGEKLFF. This rearrangement joins TRBV11-3 to TRBJ1-4, with 11 positions matching TRBD1. The V segment lost 0 bases and the J segment 7 bases; nucleotides outside the gene matches: 7. This CDR3 is 17 amino acids long. Germline CDR1 and CDR2: SGHNT and YENEEA.